This entry lists 17 T cell receptor beta chains sequenced from one sample in a study of OX40 agonist ivuxolimab in advanced cancers. TCRdb's copy holds only in-frame clones and misses some; the assay was immunoSEQ multiplex PCR. This table holds more than 95,000 clones, 80% to 95% found once. This material consisted of CD4+ or CD8+ T cells sorted from blood, taken in a trial of the OX40 agonist ivuxolimab. The receptors here all came from an adult with an advanced solid tumor such as melanoma, head and neck, liver or kidney cancer.

The chain couples TRBV5-1 to TRBJ2-7; D possibly corresponds to TRBD1 (6 bases). CDR3 length equals 14 residues. With 0 bases removed from V and 3 bases from J, the gap between germline ends came to 10 bases. Looked up from germline, CDR1 is SGHRS and CDR2 is YFSETQ. CDR3 bases: TGCGCCAGCAGCTTGGAACAGGGATTCTACGAGCAGTACTTC. Translation: CASSLEQGFYEQYF.

The chain employs TRBV28 and TRBJ1-2, with D possibly being TRBD1 (6 bases). Germline V gene data show CDR1 as MDHEN and CDR2 as SYDVKM. CDR3 length equals 12 residues. With 10 bases removed from V and 5 bases from J, the gap between germline ends came to 14 bases. The CDR3 nucleotides read TGTGCCACTAGGGGGAGTGAGTATGGCTACACCTTC. Translating gives CATRGSEYGYTF.

The chain has TRBV9 and TRBJ2-1; 7 bases match TRBD2. This CDR3 has 15 amino acids. In germline, CDR1 is SGDLS, CDR2 YYNGEE. Trimming took 0 bases from V and 3 from J; bases not matched to a gene: 3. CDR3 sequence reads: CASSVGLAGYNEQFF. The CDR3 bases are TGTGCCAGCAGCGTAGGACTAGCAGGCTACAATGAGCAGTTCTTC. The whole variable domain, filled in from reference TRBV9 and TRBJ2-1, reads DSGVTQTPKHLITATGQRVTLRCSPRSGDLSVYWYQQSLDQGLQFLIQYYNGEERAKGNILERFSAQQFPDLHSELNLSSLELGDSALYFCASSVGLAGYNEQFFGPGTRLTVL.

The J gene is TRBJ1-2, the V gene TRBV4-1, with D possibly TRBD1 on 5 matching bases. The CDR3 runs to 15 residues. Germline CDR1 is MGHRA and CDR2 is YSYEKL. V was trimmed by 1 base and J by 0 bases, leaving 9 bases between them. Here the CDR3 DNA reads TGCGCCAGCAGCCAAGGTCAGGGACCTAACTATGGCTACACCTTC. It yields the protein CASSQGQGPNYGYTF.

The rearrangement links TRBV10-1 to TRBJ1-1; D unclear. Germline CDR1 and CDR2: WNHNN and SYGVQD (reference sequence). CDR3 length equals 13 residues. Trimming cost V 6 bases and J 2 bases, with 10 bases left between them. The CDR3 spells CASRPELNTEAFF. The CDR3 DNA follows: TGCGCCAGCAGGCCGGAGTTAAACACTGAAGCTTTCTTT.

This clone was seen just once. V is TRBV5-8 and J is TRBJ2-3, with TRBD2 identical over 9 bases. CDR1 and CDR2 (germline): SGHTS, YDEGEE. Trimming took 2 bases from V and 0 from J; bases not matched to a gene: 7. The CDR3 extends over 17 amino acids. CDR3 nucleotide sequence: TGTGCCAGCAGCTTCTCCCGCGGGACTAGCAGCACAGATACGCAGTATTTT. This gives the protein CASSFSRGTSSTDTQYF. The variable domain in full, completed from reference TRBV5-8 and TRBJ2-3, reads EAGVTQSPTHLIKTRGQQATLRCSPISGHTSVYWYQQALGLGLQFLLWYDEGEERNRGNFPPRFSGRQFPNYSSELNVNALELEDSALYLCASSFSRGTSSTDTQYFGPGTRLTVL.

This clone was seen a single time. V and J are TRBV10-2 and TRBJ1-5, with 7 bases matching TRBD1. This CDR3 region has 17 residues. Trimming cost V 2 bases and J 3 bases; bases outside gene matches: 10. The germline V gene encodes CDR1 WSHSY and CDR2 SAAADI. The CDR3 coding sequence is TGCGCCAGCAGTGAGCTAGAACAGGGGCCCTACAATCAGCCCCAGCATTTT. Its protein product is CASSELEQGPYNQPQHF.

The chain has TRBV11-1 and TRBJ1-1, with D perhaps TRBD1 (5 bases). V lost 8 bases and J lost 8, with 15 bases in between. Germline CDR1 SGHAT, CDR2 FQDESV (reference sequence). The CDR3 is made up of 12 amino acids. CDR3 in amino acids: CASSHGGLEAFF. The CDR3 DNA sequence: TGTGCCAGCTCCCACGGGGGTCTCGAAGCTTTCTTT.

Comment on this clone: This specimen includes other DNA sequences encoding the same CDR3. This chain uses TRBV4-1 with TRBJ1-1; D remains unclear. The V gene's germline CDR1 is MGHRA and CDR2 YSYEKL. The CDR3 is 14 amino acids. The V and J ends lost 1 base and 0 bases respectively, with 6 bases between them. CDR3 protein: CASSQVSVNTEAFF. The CDR3 bases are TGCGCCAGCAGCCAAGTCTCAGTGAACACTGAAGCTTTCTTT.

This clone was detected once. The chain recombines TRBV19 with TRBJ1-2; 10 bases fit TRBD1. The CDR3 consists of 15 residues. Germline V gives CDR1 LNHDA, CDR2 SQIVND (reference sequence). Losses at the gene ends were 1 base for V and 4 bases for J; bases not matched to a gene: 3. The CDR3: CASSIGTGGLYGYTF. As DNA, the CDR3 is TGTGCCAGTAGTATAGGGACAGGGGGACTCTATGGCTACACCTTC.

The rearrangement joins TRBV2 to TRBJ1-1; D might be TRBD1 (5 bases). V dropped 4 bases and J dropped 1 base, with 10 bases sitting between them. The germline CDR1 and CDR2 sequences are SNHLY and FYNNEI. The CDR3 spans 14 residues. The CDR3 loop reads CASSVGGGNTEAFF. CDR3 bases: TGTGCCAGCAGTGTGGGGGGAGGGAACACTGAAGCTTTCTTT. Filled out from reference TRBV2 and TRBJ1-1, the complete variable domain reads EPEVTQTPSHQVTQMGQEVILRCVPISNHLYFYWYRQILGQKVEFLVSFYNNEISEKSEIFDDQFSVERPDGSNFTLKIRSTKLEDSAMYFCASSVGGGNTEAFFGQGTRLTVV.

The chain combines TRBV18 with TRBJ2-5, with D perhaps matching TRBD1 or TRBD2 (6 bases each). Trimming shortened V by 4 bases and J by 5 bases, and 17 bases separated the two germline ends. This CDR3 is built from 15 residues. Germline assignment: CDR1 KGHSH and CDR2 LQKENI. The CDR3 spells CASSLSPDSGETQYF. In DNA, the CDR3 is TGTGCCAGCTCACTCTCCCCGGACAGCGGGGAGACCCAGTACTTC.

This sequence joins TRBV7-2 and TRBJ2-7, with D uncertain. V was shortened by 2 bases and J by 3 bases, with 8 bases between the two germline ends. Looked up from germline, CDR1 is SGHTA and CDR2 is FQGNSA. The CDR3 totals 13 residues. CDR3 bases: TGTGCCAGCAGCTTAACCGGCGGCTACGAGCAGTACTTC. Translated, it gives CASSLTGGYEQYF.

This chain joins TRBV27 and TRBJ2-1; no reliable D call. CDR1 and CDR2 from the germline V gene are MNHEY and SMNVEV (reference sequence). The CDR3 runs 14 residues. V lost 6 bases, J lost 1 base, and 10 bases lay in between. Here the CDR3 reads CASSEVSSYNEQFF. The CDR3, as DNA: TGTGCCAGCAGCGAGGTTTCTTCCTACAATGAGCAGTTCTTC.

This clone was seen a single time. The CDR3 sequence is CASSLESRTAYNEQFF. As DNA, the CDR3 is TGTGCCAGCAGCTTGGAATCGAGGACAGCCTACAATGAGCAGTTCTTC. The gene calls are TRBV5-4 and TRBJ2-1; possibly TRBD1 for D (6 bases). V was pared by 0 bases and J by 2 bases, with 12 bases between. Germline V gene sequence: CDR1 SGHNT, CDR2 YYREEE (reference sequence). The CDR3 runs 16 residues.

The chain uses TRBV7-3 and TRBJ1-1; tentative D call: TRBD1 (6 bases). This CDR3 is 15 amino acids long. The V end lost 2 bases, the J end lost 3 bases, and 13 bases lay between the germline ends. From germline, CDR1 is SGHTA and CDR2 FQGTGA. DNA for the CDR3: TGTGCCAGCAGCTTATGGGCAGGGGAGGACACTGAAGCTTTCTTT. Translated: CASSLWAGEDTEAFF.

The gene calls are TRBV7-9 and TRBJ2-7; the D gene is possibly TRBD1 (6 bases). CDR1 is SEHNR and CDR2 is FQNEAQ in the germline V gene (reference sequence). The CDR3 sequence is 15 residues long. V lost 2 bases and J 4 bases, leaving 15 bases between the germline ends. The CDR3 region is CASSLQGTGLYEQYF. The CDR3 DNA follows: TGTGCCAGCAGCTTACAGGGGACGGGCCTTTACGAGCAGTACTTC.